These T cell receptor beta chains were read from a single sample in a study of CD8 T cell repertoires and HIV-1 epitope variants. The data were produced by immunoSEQ multiplex PCR, yet TCRdb's version contains in-frame clones alone and is incomplete. The sample lists 4,000 to 6,000 clones, roughly 65% occurring once. No antigen has been identified for these receptors. Sequenced: cultured CD8+ T cells derived from PBMCs. Source of these receptors: a male donor with HIV. Each CDR3 is given with its conserved first and last residue. The D gene is left open where the match is weak. Part of the rows lack a size; the others show once, few, many or a class for expanded clones.

j_gene: TRBJ2-1; v_gene: TRBV7-8; abundance: .; d_gene: TRBD2; CDR3aa: CASSSSFWTSVNNEQFF; CDR3nt: TGTGCCAGCAGCTCTAGCTTCTGGACTAGCGTAAACAATGAGCAGTTCTTC
j_gene: TRBJ1-1; v_gene: TRBV5-6; abundance: .; d_gene: TRBD1; CDR3aa: CASSPDRAITEAFF; CDR3nt: TGTGCCAGCAGCCCGGACAGGGCTATAACTGAAGCTTTCTTT
j_gene: TRBJ2-3; v_gene: TRBV5-1; abundance: few; d_gene: .; CDR3aa: CASSFLLRSTDTQYF; CDR3nt: TGCGCCAGCAGCTTCCTTCTTCGGTCCACAGATACGCAGTATTTT
j_gene: TRBJ1-2; v_gene: TRBV19; abundance: few; d_gene: TRBD1; CDR3aa: CASSIVRGRSPYGYTF; CDR3nt: TGTGCCAGTAGTATAGTTAGGGGGCGCTCCCCCTATGGCTACACCTTC
j_gene: TRBJ2-3; v_gene: TRBV11-2; abundance: .; d_gene: TRBD2; CDR3aa: CASSLKSPWVAGDTDTQYF; CDR3nt: TGTGCCAGCAGCTTAAAATCCCCCTGGGTAGCGGGGGATACAGATACGCAGTATTTT
j_gene: TRBJ2-2; v_gene: TRBV11-2; abundance: .; d_gene: .; CDR3aa: CASSFSTSSGELFF; CDR3nt: TGTGCCAGCAGCTTCAGTACGAGTTCCGGGGAGCTGTTTTTT
j_gene: TRBJ2-7; v_gene: TRBV6-6; abundance: .; d_gene: TRBD2; CDR3aa: CASSYPGEGRYEQYF; CDR3nt: TGTGCCAGCAGTTACCCCGGGGAGGGCAGATACGAGCAGTACTTC
j_gene: TRBJ2-2; v_gene: TRBV7-9; abundance: .; d_gene: .; CDR3aa: CASSLGVATAATGELFF; CDR3nt: TGTGCCAGCAGCTTAGGGGTAGCTACAGCGGCCACCGGGGAGCTGTTTTTT
j_gene: TRBJ2-7; v_gene: TRBV7-2; abundance: .; d_gene: .; CDR3aa: CASSLTRDSSYEQYF; CDR3nt: TGTGCCAGCAGCTTAACCCGGGACTCCTCCTACGAGCAGTACTTC
j_gene: TRBJ1-5; v_gene: TRBV6-5; abundance: few; d_gene: .; CDR3aa: CASSYSRGSQPQHF; CDR3nt: TGTGCCAGCAGTTACTCTAGGGGAAGTCAGCCCCAGCATTTT
j_gene: TRBJ1-5; v_gene: TRBV6-6; abundance: .; d_gene: TRBD1; CDR3aa: CASSYGRGLGQPQHF; CDR3nt: TGTGCCAGCAGTTACGGCAGGGGGCTGGGACAGCCCCAGCATTTT
j_gene: TRBJ1-6; v_gene: TRBV7-9; abundance: .; d_gene: .; CDR3aa: CASSLAAGNSPLHF; CDR3nt: TGTGCCAGCAGCTTAGCGGCCGGGAATTCACCCCTCCACTTT
j_gene: TRBJ1-1; v_gene: TRBV28; abundance: .; d_gene: .; CDR3aa: CASSFSIPEAEAFF; CDR3nt: TGTGCCAGCAGTTTCTCGATACCAGAGGCTGAAGCTTTCTTT
j_gene: TRBJ2-7; v_gene: TRBV19; abundance: few; d_gene: .; CDR3aa: CASSITGPSSYEQYF; CDR3nt: TGTGCCAGTAGTATTACGGGCCCCAGCTCCTACGAGCAGTACTTC
j_gene: TRBJ2-7; v_gene: TRBV10-3; abundance: .; d_gene: TRBD1; CDR3aa: CAINSGQGYEQYF; CDR3nt: TGTGCCATCAATTCCGGACAGGGCTACGAGCAGTACTTC
j_gene: TRBJ2-7; v_gene: TRBV5-6; abundance: few; d_gene: .; CDR3aa: CASSEQGEQYF; CDR3nt: TGTGCCAGCAGCGAGCAGGGCGAGCAGTACTTC
j_gene: TRBJ2-7; v_gene: TRBV27; abundance: .; d_gene: .; CDR3aa: CASSLRTSETGRYEQYF; CDR3nt: TGTGCCAGCAGTTTAAGAACTTCAGAGACAGGGAGGTACGAGCAGTACTTC
j_gene: TRBJ2-7; v_gene: TRBV5-1; abundance: .; d_gene: TRBD1; CDR3aa: CASSLVQGGYEQYF; CDR3nt: TGCGCCAGCAGCTTGGTACAGGGGGGCTACGAGCAGTACTTC
j_gene: TRBJ1-2; v_gene: TRBV13; abundance: .; d_gene: .; CDR3aa: CASSLEGSGYTF; CDR3nt: TGTGCCAGCAGCTTAGAGGGTTCGGGCTACACCTTC
j_gene: TRBJ2-5; v_gene: TRBV5-1; abundance: .; d_gene: .; CDR3aa: CASSLTSNHQETQYF; CDR3nt: TGCGCCAGCAGTTTAACTAGCAACCACCAAGAGACCCAGTACTTC
j_gene: TRBJ2-7; v_gene: TRBV5-3; abundance: .; d_gene: TRBD2; CDR3aa: CARSPRGRAYEQYF; CDR3nt: TGTGCCAGAAGCCCCCGCGGGAGGGCCTACGAGCAGTACTTC
j_gene: TRBJ2-2; v_gene: TRBV11-3; abundance: .; d_gene: TRBD2; CDR3aa: CASSLDGASGGSGELFF; CDR3nt: TGTGCCAGCAGCTTAGACGGGGCTAGCGGGGGATCCGGGGAGCTGTTTTTT
j_gene: TRBJ1-2; v_gene: TRBV4-3; abundance: .; d_gene: .; CDR3aa: CASSRTQESGYTF; CDR3nt: TGCGCCAGCAGCCGAACGCAGGAATCTGGCTACACCTTC
j_gene: TRBJ2-7; v_gene: TRBV28; abundance: .; d_gene: .; CDR3aa: CASSWGLDEQYF; CDR3nt: TGTGCCAGCAGTTGGGGTTTGGACGAGCAGTACTTC
j_gene: TRBJ2-2; v_gene: TRBV29-1; abundance: .; d_gene: .; CDR3aa: CSVERENTGELFF; CDR3nt: TGCAGCGTTGAAAGGGAGAACACCGGGGAGCTGTTTTTT
j_gene: TRBJ1-2; v_gene: TRBV9; abundance: .; d_gene: TRBD1; CDR3aa: CASSGTGTGTNYGYTF; CDR3nt: TGTGCCAGCAGCGGAACCGGGACAGGGACAAACTATGGCTACACCTTC
j_gene: TRBJ1-1; v_gene: TRBV7-9; abundance: .; d_gene: .; CDR3aa: CASRRDGQLEAFF; CDR3nt: TGTGCCAGCAGACGAGACGGACAGCTGGAAGCTTTCTTT
j_gene: TRBJ2-1; v_gene: TRBV4-1; abundance: .; d_gene: .; CDR3aa: CASSRGLEQFF; CDR3nt: TGCGCCAGCAGCCGAGGCCTAGAGCAGTTCTTC
j_gene: TRBJ2-3; v_gene: TRBV27; abundance: .; d_gene: TRBD2; CDR3aa: CASSRTLAGGPTDTQYF; CDR3nt: TGTGCCAGCAGCCGAACCCTAGCGGGAGGGCCCACAGATACGCAGTATTTT
j_gene: TRBJ1-2; v_gene: TRBV2; abundance: few; d_gene: .; CDR3aa: CASSPFETGEENYGYTF; CDR3nt: TGTGCCAGCAGTCCTTTTGAGACAGGAGAAGAGAACTATGGCTACACCTTC
j_gene: TRBJ1-4; v_gene: TRBV5-4; abundance: few; d_gene: .; CDR3aa: CASSPGDGGNEKLFF; CDR3nt: TGTGCCAGCAGCCCGGGGGACGGGGGTAATGAAAAACTGTTTTTT
j_gene: TRBJ1-4; v_gene: TRBV9; abundance: once; d_gene: TRBD1; CDR3aa: CASSTSGGYEKLFF; CDR3nt: TGTGCCAGCAGCACTTCAGGGGGGTATGAAAAACTGTTTTTT
j_gene: TRBJ1-2; v_gene: TRBV28; abundance: few; d_gene: .; CDR3aa: CASSFPDGNYGYTF; CDR3nt: TGTGCCAGCAGTTTCCCCGATGGTAACTATGGCTACACCTTC
j_gene: TRBJ1-4; v_gene: TRBV6-4; abundance: few; d_gene: .; CDR3aa: CASSPSRGANEKLFF; CDR3nt: TGTGCCAGCAGCCCCAGCCGGGGGGCTAATGAAAAACTGTTTTTT
j_gene: TRBJ2-3; v_gene: TRBV9; abundance: .; d_gene: TRBD1; CDR3aa: CASSPPRGPSGTQYF; CDR3nt: TGTGCCAGCAGCCCCCCTAGGGGGCCGTCGGGTACGCAGTATTTT
j_gene: TRBJ2-3; v_gene: TRBV28; abundance: .; d_gene: TRBD1; CDR3aa: CASSFPLRDSFTDTQYF; CDR3nt: TGTGCCAGCAGTTTTCCCCTACGGGACAGTTTCACAGATACGCAGTATTTT
j_gene: TRBJ2-5; v_gene: TRBV7-9; abundance: .; d_gene: TRBD2; CDR3aa: CASSETSGRAQETQYF; CDR3nt: TGTGCCAGCAGCGAGACTAGCGGGAGGGCCCAAGAGACCCAGTACTTC
j_gene: TRBJ2-7; v_gene: TRBV7-6; abundance: .; d_gene: .; CDR3aa: CASSTGSSYEQYF; CDR3nt: TGTGCCAGCAGCACAGGGAGCTCCTACGAGCAGTACTTC
j_gene: TRBJ2-5; v_gene: TRBV7-8; abundance: .; d_gene: TRBD2; CDR3aa: CASSLILAGNQETQYF; CDR3nt: TGTGCCAGCAGCTTAATACTAGCGGGGAACCAAGAGACCCAGTACTTC
j_gene: TRBJ2-3; v_gene: TRBV7-2; abundance: .; d_gene: .; CDR3aa: CASSSDSSVHTQYF; CDR3nt: TGTGCCAGCAGCTCGGACTCCTCAGTACACACGCAGTATTTT
j_gene: TRBJ2-1; v_gene: TRBV5-4; abundance: .; d_gene: TRBD2; CDR3aa: CASSPISGGVNEQFF; CDR3nt: TGTGCCAGCAGCCCCATCAGCGGGGGGGTCAATGAGCAGTTCTTC
j_gene: TRBJ2-7; v_gene: TRBV2; abundance: few; d_gene: TRBD1; CDR3aa: CASEGRTGDYEQYF; CDR3nt: TGTGCCAGCGAGGGTCGGACAGGGGACTACGAGCAGTACTTC
j_gene: TRBJ2-7; v_gene: TRBV6-5; abundance: few; d_gene: .; CDR3aa: CASSYDLDYEQYF; CDR3nt: TGTGCCAGCAGCTACGACCTCGATTACGAGCAGTACTTC
j_gene: TRBJ1-2; v_gene: TRBV19; abundance: .; d_gene: TRBD1; CDR3aa: CASSMSRGNYGYTF; CDR3nt: TGTGCCAGTAGTATGTCCAGGGGGAACTATGGCTACACCTTC
j_gene: TRBJ2-6; v_gene: TRBV5-6; abundance: .; d_gene: .; CDR3aa: CASSLDGAAGANVLTF; CDR3nt: TGTGCCAGCAGCTTGGATGGGGCGGCGGGGGCCAACGTCCTGACTTTC
j_gene: TRBJ2-7; v_gene: TRBV6-5; abundance: once; d_gene: TRBD1; CDR3aa: CASSYGQGLNYEQYF; CDR3nt: TGTGCCAGCAGTTACGGACAGGGATTGAACTACGAGCAGTACTTC
j_gene: TRBJ1-4; v_gene: TRBV29-1; abundance: .; d_gene: .; CDR3aa: CSVGVSATNEKLFF; CDR3nt: TGCAGCGTTGGTGTGAGTGCAACTAATGAAAAACTGTTTTTT
j_gene: TRBJ2-5; v_gene: TRBV5-1; abundance: few; d_gene: .; CDR3aa: CASSLNRAGQETQYF; CDR3nt: TGCGCCAGCAGCTTGAACAGGGCGGGCCAAGAGACCCAGTACTTC
j_gene: TRBJ1-5; v_gene: TRBV18; abundance: .; d_gene: .; CDR3aa: CASSPDSIGQPQHF; CDR3nt: TGTGCCAGCTCACCGGACAGTATAGGCCAGCCCCAGCATTTT
j_gene: TRBJ1-1; v_gene: TRBV4-1; abundance: .; d_gene: .; CDR3aa: CASSQVGMNTEAFF; CDR3nt: TGCGCCAGCAGCCAGGTCGGGATGAACACTGAAGCTTTCTTT
j_gene: TRBJ1-2; v_gene: TRBV4-3; abundance: .; d_gene: TRBD1; CDR3aa: CASSQTGGPYGYTF; CDR3nt: TGCGCCAGCAGCCAAACAGGGGGCCCCTATGGCTACACCTTC
j_gene: TRBJ2-7; v_gene: TRBV14; abundance: few; d_gene: TRBD1; CDR3aa: CASSQATGAAEQYF; CDR3nt: TGTGCCAGCAGCCAAGCAACAGGGGCGGCCGAGCAGTACTTC
j_gene: TRBJ2-5; v_gene: TRBV7-9; abundance: .; d_gene: .; CDR3aa: CASSSTQGLETQYF; CDR3nt: TGTGCCAGCAGCTCGACCCAGGGTTTAGAGACCCAGTACTTC
j_gene: TRBJ2-6; v_gene: TRBV11-2; abundance: .; d_gene: .; CDR3aa: CASSYGSGANVLTF; CDR3nt: TGTGCCAGCAGCTACGGCTCTGGGGCCAACGTCCTGACTTTC
j_gene: TRBJ1-3; v_gene: TRBV4-2; abundance: .; d_gene: TRBD1; CDR3aa: CASSQATGAGNTIYF; CDR3nt: TGTGCCAGCAGCCAAGCTACAGGGGCGGGAAACACCATATATTTT
j_gene: TRBJ2-1; v_gene: TRBV7-9; abundance: .; d_gene: .; CDR3aa: CASSLAGGPGNEQFF; CDR3nt: TGTGCCAGCAGCTTAGCGGGGGGGCCAGGCAATGAGCAGTTCTTC
j_gene: TRBJ2-1; v_gene: TRBV29-1; abundance: .; d_gene: TRBD1; CDR3aa: CSVDHWDRYNEQFF; CDR3nt: TGCAGCGTTGACCACTGGGACAGGTACAATGAGCAGTTCTTC
j_gene: TRBJ1-5; v_gene: TRBV5-6; abundance: .; d_gene: .; CDR3aa: CASSLANGGLSNQPQHF; CDR3nt: TGTGCCAGCAGCTTGGCCAACGGGGGCCTAAGCAATCAGCCCCAGCATTTT
j_gene: TRBJ1-1; v_gene: TRBV10-2; abundance: .; d_gene: .; CDR3aa: CASSPTGETGQAFF; CDR3nt: TGCGCCAGCAGTCCCACGGGGGAAACAGGACAAGCTTTCTTT